These T cell receptor beta chains were read from a single sample in a study of blood T cells in healthy people across ages. TCRdb processed the 5' RACE reads anew with MiXCR; each CDR3 protein has one entry. In the table there are over 1,500,000 distinct CDR3 sequences, about 50% of which are singletons. The specimen was blood. The receptors derive from a middle-aged woman in good health. CDR3s include the opening cysteine and the closing phenylalanine or tryptophan. A D gene is named only where the DNA matches it firmly. A row's size may be missing; if present it is once, few, many or a size class.

size: -; V: TRBV7-2; J: TRBJ2-5; length: 15; D: -; DNA: TGTGCCAGCAGCCTTAGCCGGGACCCTCAAGAGACCCAGTACTTC; CDR3: CASSLSRDPQETQYF
size: few; V: TRBV7-2; J: TRBJ1-2; length: 16; D: TRBD1; DNA: TGTGCCAGCAGCACATCTAGGGGGACAGGGGGTGATGGCTACACCTTC; CDR3: CASSTSRGTGGDGYTF
size: few; V: TRBV7-9; J: TRBJ1-4; length: 11; D: -; DNA: TGTGCCAGCAGCTCCGCGGAGAAACTGTTTTTT; CDR3: CASSSAEKLFF
size: once; V: TRBV6-2/TRBV6-3; J: TRBJ1-6; length: 14; D: -; DNA: TGTGCCAGTGGCCGGGCAGCGGATAATTCACCCCTCCACTTT; CDR3: CASGRAADNSPLHF
size: -; V: TRBV3-1; J: TRBJ1-2; length: 14; D: -; DNA: TGTGCCAGCAGCCAAGGAGGGGGGAACTATGGCTACACCTTC; CDR3: CASSQGGGNYGYTF
size: -; V: TRBV29-1; J: TRBJ2-6; length: 12; D: -; DNA: TGCAGCGTTGTGGATGTGTCCAACGTCCTGACTTTC; CDR3: CSVVDVSNVLTF
size: few; V: TRBV27; J: TRBJ2-3; length: 18; D: TRBD2; DNA: TGTGCCAGCAGTCCCTCGCGACTAGCGGGGGGTACCACAGATACGCAGTATTTT; CDR3: CASSPSRLAGGTTDTQYF
size: -; V: TRBV10-2; J: TRBJ1-2; length: 13; D: -; DNA: TGCGCCAGCAACCTAGGACCAGAATATGGCTACACCTTC; CDR3: CASNLGPEYGYTF
size: many; V: TRBV25-1; J: TRBJ2-5; length: 13; D: -; DNA: TGTGCCAGCAGTGCGCAGTCAAGGGGGGTGCAGTACTTC; CDR3: CASSAQSRGVQYF
size: -; V: TRBV9; J: TRBJ1-6; length: 15; D: TRBD1; DNA: TGTGCCAGCAGCGTAGATCAACAGGGGAATTCACCCCTCCACTTT; CDR3: CASSVDQQGNSPLHF
size: -; V: TRBV6-5; J: TRBJ2-7; length: 15; D: -; DNA: TGTGCCAGCAGCCATGGAGAACAGGGGGGGTACGAGCAGTACTTC; CDR3: CASSHGEQGGYEQYF
size: -; V: TRBV5-1; J: TRBJ1-2; length: 13; D: -; DNA: TGCGCCAGCAGTATTTACCAGGGATATGGCTACACCTTC; CDR3: CASSIYQGYGYTF
size: -; V: TRBV9; J: TRBJ2-3; length: 15; D: -; DNA: TGTGCCAGCAGCCCCCGCAGGGTAGGCACAGATACGCAGTATTTT; CDR3: CASSPRRVGTDTQYF
size: -; V: TRBV6-5; J: TRBJ2-5; length: 13; D: -; DNA: TGTGCCAGCAGTTACGACCTTACGAAGACCCAGTACTTC; CDR3: CASSYDLTKTQYF
size: -; V: TRBV7-2; J: TRBJ2-3; length: 16; D: -; DNA: TGTGCCAGCAGCCCCGGGGGGCCGGGGAGCACAGATACGCAGTATTTT; CDR3: CASSPGGPGSTDTQYF
size: -; V: TRBV6-1; J: TRBJ2-5; length: 16; D: TRBD2; DNA: TGTGCCAGCAGTGAGGGCCGGGCTAGCGGACAAGAGACCCAGTACTTC; CDR3: CASSEGRASGQETQYF
size: -; V: TRBV29-1; J: TRBJ1-2; length: 13; D: TRBD1; DNA: TGCAGCGTTGTGACAGGGATTCAGTATGGCTACACCTTC; CDR3: CSVVTGIQYGYTF
size: many; V: TRBV5-1; J: TRBJ1-2; length: 13; D: -; DNA: TGTGCCAGCAGCTTAGGGACGAACTATGGCTACACCTTC; CDR3: CASSLGTNYGYTF
size: -; V: TRBV5-6; J: TRBJ1-2; length: 15; D: TRBD1; DNA: TGTGCCAGCAGCTTCAACAGGGGGCGCTGGGATGGCTACACCTTC; CDR3: CASSFNRGRWDGYTF
size: few; V: TRBV29-1; J: TRBJ1-4; length: 13; D: TRBD1; DNA: TGCAGCGTTGAAAAGGGGGCAGGGGAAAAACTGTTTTTT; CDR3: CSVEKGAGEKLFF
size: -; V: TRBV5-6; J: TRBJ2-1; length: 18; D: TRBD1; DNA: TGTGCCAGCAGCCACCCTATCGGGACAGGGCGTTCCTACAATGGGCAGTTCTTC; CDR3: CASSHPIGTGRSYNGQFF
size: -; V: TRBV9; J: TRBJ2-5; length: 15; D: -; DNA: TGTGCCAGCAGCTCAGCGGGCCCGGGGGCAGAGACCCAGTACTTC; CDR3: CASSSAGPGAETQYF
size: -; V: TRBV7-6; J: TRBJ2-1; length: 15; D: -; DNA: TGTGCCAGCAGCTTGGGAAAGGGGCGCGTTTATGAGCAGTTCTTC; CDR3: CASSLGKGRVYEQFF
size: -; V: TRBV7-3; J: TRBJ2-3; length: 14; D: TRBD1; DNA: TGTGCCAGCAAACCGGGACAGGGGCCAGATACGCAGTATTTT; CDR3: CASKPGQGPDTQYF
size: few; V: TRBV20-1; J: TRBJ2-3; length: 14; D: TRBD2; DNA: TGCAGTGCTACCCAGCGGGGGCTTCCGGATACGCAGTATTTT; CDR3: CSATQRGLPDTQYF
size: few; V: TRBV2; J: TRBJ2-5; length: 15; D: TRBD1; DNA: TGTGCCAGCATTAGAGAACAGGGGGCTATAGAGACCCAGTACTTC; CDR3: CASIREQGAIETQYF